One sample yielded the 4 T cell receptor beta chains listed below, sequenced in a study of shared clonotypes between healthy human individuals. Clones were read by immunoSEQ multiplex PCR, and TCRdb kept only the in-frame ones, dropping some. The sample includes about 710,000 clones, 72% of them seen just once. Sequencing used memory CD4+ T cells sorted from blood. Subset defined: CD45RA-negative fraction. These receptors were taken from a woman in her thirties in good health.

On this clone itself: A much larger clone differs from this one at a single base, so this may be a read error. The J gene is TRBJ1-2, the V gene TRBV6-5; TRBD1 agrees at 7 bases. The CDR3 runs to 14 residues. Per the germline V gene, CDR1 is MNHEY and CDR2 is SVGAGI. Trimming at V came to 7 bases and at J to 6 bases, leaving 11 bases not matched to a gene. In DNA, the CDR3 is TGTGCCAGCAACCGACAGGGAGGGTCGGATGGCTACACCTTC. Amino acids: CASNRQGGSDGYTF.

The CDR3: CASRHQGADEKLFF. The CDR3 DNA sequence: TGTGCCAGCAGACATCAGGGGGCGGATGAAAAACTGTTTTTT. V gene TRBV6-6 combines with J gene TRBJ1-4, with 8 bases identical to TRBD1. The germline V gene encodes CDR1 MNHNY and CDR2 SVGAGI (reference sequence). V gave up 6 bases and J gave up 6 bases; unmatched junction bases: 6. The CDR3 totals 14 residues.

The chain joins TRBV19 to TRBJ1-3, with no clear D. V was cut by 4 bases and J by 4 bases, with 14 bases left in between. The CDR3 spans 15 residues. Germline CDR1 LNHDA, CDR2 SQIVND (reference sequence). Here the CDR3 DNA reads TGTGCCAGTAGTACCTCGGGAGGGCCCGGAAACACCATATATTTT. It codes for CASSTSGGPGNTIYF.

This clone appeared a few times. This chain connects TRBV25-1 to TRBJ1-2, with D possibly being TRBD1 (6 bases). The germline V and J ends were trimmed by 6 bases and 4 bases, with 21 bases remaining between them. Per the germline V gene, CDR1 is MGHDK and CDR2 is SYGVNS. This CDR3 region has 16 residues. The CDR3 DNA reads TGTGCCAGCAGGGGGGCGGGGGCCGAGTATCTCTATGGCTACACCTTC. It codes for CASRGAGAEYLYGYTF.